The sequence of this T cell receptor (beta chain) was determined in a study of shared clonotypes between healthy human individuals (dated by TCRdb to about 2020). In the study overall: A couple of women and a few men aged 18 to 49 years were included in the cohort. To estimate repertoire size and how much clonotype sharing occurs between individuals, the study deeply sequenced the blood TCR repertoires of roughly 5 healthy adults. Each donor's leukapheresis produced roughly between roughly 0.85 and 9.5 billion PBMCs. For each donor, CD4 naive and CD4 memory were each run on three plates, CD8 naive on two plates, and CD8 memory on one plate. Different laboratories and diverse techniques were used to prepare libraries and sequence TCR repertoires, to increase sequencing depth and limit assay-specific biases.

What the authors observed across the whole study: Incomplete sequencing was indicated by rarefaction of sorted-subset datasets, despite the large sequencing depth. Based on pairwise subsampling, the degree of clonotype sharing among donors was expected to be affected by sequencing depth. Naive subsets generally had larger estimated clonotype richness than memory subsets. Sampling was limited to blood, and TCR repertoires in tissue likely differ from TCR repertoires in blood. Compared with non-shared clonotypes, clonotypes shared by all four sorted-subset donors had higher generation probabilities. Across a handful of donors, approximately 5% of naive CD4, more than 3% of naive CD8, 2.3% of memory CD4, and 0.4% to 0.45% of memory CD8 clonotypes were shared. The small number of donors limited the genetic and exposure-history diversity represented.

The donors were healthy, HIV-negative adults with no recently reported acute infections or vaccinations. All donors were Caucasian adults living in Nashville, Tennessee, USA. CD4+ T cells were enriched by magnetic negative selection, after which naive cells were positively selected on CD45RA and the negative fraction was taken as the memory subset. Blood was collected by leukapheresis, and PBMCs were isolated by Ficoll-Histopaque density gradient centrifugation and then cryopreserved in liquid nitrogen vapor phase. Analytical flow cytometry was used to check the purity and quantity of every magnetically sorted T cell population. From each sorted fraction, genomic DNA was isolated and quantified by UV absorbance on a Nanodrop 2000c. CDR1 SGHNT and CDR2 YYREEE were looked up in the germline V gene (reference sequence). V is trimmed back by 6 bases and J by 4 bases, and the junction contains 9 bases that no gene match accounts for. The CDR3 holds 14 amino acids from the cysteine to the phenylalanine. Only the CDR3 portion is preserved as DNA: 42 bases, with reading frame beginning at the first base.

Remarks on this clone: Its binding antigen is unknown. Within one base of it there is no much larger clone, and no base qualities were kept.

TCR CDR3 regions were amplified from genomic DNA by multiplex PCR using the deep immunoSEQ assay. Extracted genomic DNA from each cell subset was distributed evenly across all wells of several immunoSEQ 96-well plates, and each plate was treated as a replicate. For sorted subsets, approximately 200 ng of genomic DNA, equivalent to 30,000 or so T cell genomes, went into each replicate PCR. Purified libraries were measured with a Qubit 3.0 fluorometer, size-checked on a Bioanalyzer 2100, and measured again with the KAPA Library Quantification kit. Every immunoSEQ 96-well plate was sequenced on a dedicated single-read 150-cycle Illumina NextSeq 550 flow cell. In the authors' own workflow: Because the immunoSEQ output included only junctional sequences and no quality scores, the filtering could not be the same as the filtering used for full-length reads. Sequences were annotated with PyIR, a Python wrapper for IgBLAST v1.9, using IMGT germline references to assign V/J genes and CDR3. Reads with weak V/J assignments (E-value above 1e-6), missing CDR3, stop codons, out-of-frame junctions, or ambiguous translated residues were removed. V3J clonotypes were defined as sequences sharing an identical inferred V gene, J gene, and CDR3 amino acid sequence. To compute the percentage overlap between repertoires, the number of shared unique clonotypes was divided by the size of the smaller repertoire. Three approaches were used to assess repertoire richness: RTK rarefaction, the Chao1 estimator, and Recon v2.1 estimates of unobserved clonotypes. Generation probabilities were computed with OLGA for all TCRbeta clonotypes obtained by the gDNA method from four donors. Held by TCRdb, this immuneACCESS table contains in-frame sequences only and omits some clones. Under half of the omission traces to an unresolved V gene where checked; the cause of the rest is unknown. D and trimming come from the DNA, and the V and J calls and clone size come from that table. This sample is represented by 2,500,000 or so clones; roughly 90% of them were singletons. Approximately 0.41% of the sample is held by the ten biggest clonotypes.

The V and J genes are TRBV5-4 and TRBJ1-2, and 7 bases in between align with TRBD1. The TCR originated in a man in his late teens or twenties in good health. Some clones in this sample may be carry-over from other donors' samples. The sequenced sample was naive CD4+ T cells from PBMCs. According to the study, the label for this sample's cell subset or site signals: CD45RA+ positively selected. The DNA sequence reads TGTGCCAGCACCCAACGACAGGGCGGCTATGGCTACACCTTC. This sequence encodes CASTQRQGGYGYTF.